Listed here are 8 T cell receptor beta chains from one sample, sequenced in a study of blood T cell repertoires in COVID-19 (dated by TCRdb to about 2020). Libraries came from the immunoSEQ multiplex PCR assay. The immuneACCESS repertoire file appears here via TCRdb, limited to in-frame rearrangements. These files lack a portion of the clones; in checked studies, under half of the deficit traces to unresolved V genes, and the cause of the others is not known. The sample has roughly 160,000 clones on record, under 90% of them singletons. The top ten constitute roughly 2% of the sample. The sample comprised peripheral blood. These receptors were taken from a woman aged 80 or over with acute or convalescent COVID-19.

The chain has TRBV2 and TRBJ2-7; TRBD1 aligns across 7 bases. CDR1 and CDR2 (germline): SNHLY, FYNNEI. With 4 bases clipped from V and 2 bases from J, the junction kept 5 bases outside the gene matches. The CDR3 loop spans 14 amino acids. CDR3 nucleotide sequence: TGTGCCAGCAGTGCGTGGGACAGACCCTACGAGCAGTACTTC. It translates to CASSAWDRPYEQYF.

The J gene is TRBJ1-1, the V gene TRBV5-1; D is ambiguous. V lost 3 bases, J lost 0 bases, and 9 bases lay in between. From germline, CDR1 is SGHRS and CDR2 YFSETQ. CDR3 size: 14 residues. The CDR3 DNA reads as TGCGCCAGCAGCTCCCGGGATTTGAACACTGAAGCTTTCTTT. Translating gives CASSSRDLNTEAFF.

The rearrangement links TRBV28 to TRBJ2-1; 10 bases are a match to TRBD2. This CDR3 has 15 amino acids. Trimming took 2 bases from V and 10 from J; bases not matched to a gene: 8. Germline loops: CDR1 MDHEN, CDR2 SYDVKM. For the CDR3, the DNA is TGTGCCAGCAGTTTAGGAGCGGGGGGGCCGAAGGAGCAGTTCTTC. It encodes CASSLGAGGPKEQFF.

The genes are TRBV18 and TRBJ2-5, with 8 bases matching TRBD2. Germline CDR1 and CDR2: KGHSH and LQKENI. The V gene end was trimmed by 6 bases and the J gene end by 4 bases; junction bases not matched to a gene: 7. This CDR3 comprises 14 residues. The CDR3 nucleotides are TGTGCCAGCTCGACCGGGACTAGTCGAGAGACCCAGTACTTC. Translating gives CASSTGTSRETQYF. The full variable domain, with the rest looked up from reference TRBV18 and TRBJ2-5, is NAGVMQNPRHLVRRRGQEARLRCSPMKGHSHVYWYRQLPEEGLKFMVYLQKENIIDESGMPKERFSAEFPKEGPSILRIQQVVRGDSAAYFCASSTGTSRETQYFGPGTRLLVL.

The J gene is TRBJ1-5, the V gene TRBV28, with 7 bases aligning to TRBD1. V dropped 1 base and J dropped 11; count of bases not matched to a gene: 5. This CDR3 region has 13 residues. From germline, CDR1 is MDHEN and CDR2 SYDVKM. CDR3 DNA sequence: TGTGCCAGCAGTTTATCGGGGGGGACAGCCCAGCATTTT. The encoded protein is CASSLSGGTAQHF. Full variable domain (outside the CDR3, taken from reference TRBV28 and TRBJ1-5): DVKVTQSSRYLVKRTGEKVFLECVQDMDHENMFWYRQDPGLGLRLIYFSYDVKMKEKGDIPEGYSVSREKKERFSLILESASTNQTSMYLCASSLSGGTAQHFGDGTRLSIL.

The genes are TRBV27 and TRBJ2-1; TRBD1 agrees at 10 bases. Per the germline V gene, CDR1 is MNHEY and CDR2 is SMNVEV (reference sequence). The J segment lost 14 bases and the V segment lost 5 bases, leaving 12 bases of the junction unmatched. The CDR3 has 14 amino acids. In DNA, the CDR3 is TGTGCCAGCAGTAGACTCCCGGGGACAGGGGTGGAGTTCTTC. Encoded protein: CASSRLPGTGVEFF.

This clone is a singleton in its sample. The CDR3, as DNA: TGTGCCACCAGCCCTAGCGGGAGCACCTCCTACAATGAGCAGTTCTTC. Translation: CATSPSGSTSYNEQFF. This chain joins TRBV24-1 and TRBJ2-1; 10 bases align to TRBD2. The V gene's germline CDR1 is KGHDR and CDR2 SFDVKD. Trimming took 7 bases from V and 0 from J; bases not matched to a gene: 5. This CDR3 is built from 16 residues.

A few counts support this clone. This chain connects TRBV5-5 to TRBJ2-5, with D possibly being TRBD2 (8 bases). CDR1 and CDR2 (germline): SGHKS, YYEKEE (reference sequence). V shed 4 bases and J shed 3 bases, with 19 bases lying between them. This CDR3 contains 16 residues. The CDR3 sequence: CASSLGQVAGKETQYF. For the CDR3, the DNA is TGTGCCAGCAGCCTTGGACAGGTAGCGGGGAAAGAGACCCAGTACTTC. Variable domain in full (rest from reference TRBV5-5 and TRBJ2-5): DAGVTQSPTHLIKTRGQQVTLRCSPISGHKSVSWYQQVLGQGPQFIFQYYEKEERGRGNFPDRFSARQFPNYSSELNVNALLLGDSALYLCASSLGQVAGKETQYFGPGTRLLVL.